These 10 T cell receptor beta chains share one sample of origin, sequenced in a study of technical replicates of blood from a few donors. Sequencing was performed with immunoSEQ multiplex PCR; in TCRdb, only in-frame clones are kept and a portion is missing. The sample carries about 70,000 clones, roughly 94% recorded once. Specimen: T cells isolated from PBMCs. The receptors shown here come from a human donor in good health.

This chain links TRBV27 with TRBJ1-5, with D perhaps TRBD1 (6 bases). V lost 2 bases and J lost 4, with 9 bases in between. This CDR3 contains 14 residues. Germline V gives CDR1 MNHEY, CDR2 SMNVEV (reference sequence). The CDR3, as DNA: TGTGCCAGCAGTTTAGGGACAAAAAATCAGCCCCAGCATTTT. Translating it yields CASSLGTKNQPQHF.

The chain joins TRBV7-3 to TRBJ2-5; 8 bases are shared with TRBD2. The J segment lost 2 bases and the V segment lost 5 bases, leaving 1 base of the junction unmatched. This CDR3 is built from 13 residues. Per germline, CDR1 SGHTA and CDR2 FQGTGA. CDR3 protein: CASSRGGQETQYF. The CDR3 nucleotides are TGTGCCAGCAGCCGGGGGGGTCAAGAGACCCAGTACTTC.

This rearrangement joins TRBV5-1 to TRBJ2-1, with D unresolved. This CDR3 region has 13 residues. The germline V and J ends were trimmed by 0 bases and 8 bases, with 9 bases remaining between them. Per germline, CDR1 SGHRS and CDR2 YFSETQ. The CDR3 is CASSLGGADEQFF. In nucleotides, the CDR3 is TGCGCCAGCAGCTTGGGAGGAGCCGATGAGCAGTTCTTC. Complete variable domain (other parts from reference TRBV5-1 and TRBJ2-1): KAGVTQTPRYLIKTRGQQVTLSCSPISGHRSVSWYQQTPGQGLQFLFEYFSETQRNKGNFPGRFSGRQFSNSRSEMNVSTLELGDSALYLCASSLGGADEQFFGPGTRLTVL.

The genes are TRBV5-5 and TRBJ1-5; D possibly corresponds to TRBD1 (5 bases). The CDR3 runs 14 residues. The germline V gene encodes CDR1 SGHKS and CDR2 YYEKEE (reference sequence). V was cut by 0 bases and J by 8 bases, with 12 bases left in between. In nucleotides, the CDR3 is TGTGCCAGCAGCTTGGCCAGGAGGGGTGAGCCCCAGCATTTT. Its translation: CASSLARRGEPQHF.

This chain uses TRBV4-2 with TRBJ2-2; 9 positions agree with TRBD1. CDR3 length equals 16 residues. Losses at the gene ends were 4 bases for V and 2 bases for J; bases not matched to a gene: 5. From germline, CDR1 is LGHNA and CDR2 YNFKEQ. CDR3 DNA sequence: TGTGCCAGCAGCCCTTGGACAGGGGAAAACACCGGGGAGCTGTTTTTT. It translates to CASSPWTGENTGELFF.

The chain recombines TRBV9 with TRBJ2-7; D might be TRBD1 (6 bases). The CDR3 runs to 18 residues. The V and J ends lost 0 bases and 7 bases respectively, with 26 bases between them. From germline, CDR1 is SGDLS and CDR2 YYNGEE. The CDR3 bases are TGTGCCAGCAGCGTAGAGTGGCTAGCCAAGGCTAGGGGGTGGGAGCAGTACTTC. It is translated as CASSVEWLAKARGWEQYF. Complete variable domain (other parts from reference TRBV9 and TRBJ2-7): DSGVTQTPKHLITATGQRVTLRCSPRSGDLSVYWYQQSLDQGLQFLIQYYNGEERAKGNILERFSAQQFPDLHSELNLSSLELGDSALYFCASSVEWLAKARGWEQYFGPGTRLTVT.

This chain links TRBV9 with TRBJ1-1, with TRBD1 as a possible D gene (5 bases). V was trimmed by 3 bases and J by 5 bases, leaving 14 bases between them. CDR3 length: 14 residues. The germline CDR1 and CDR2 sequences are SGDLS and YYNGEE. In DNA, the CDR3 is TGTGCCAGCAGCGACCCCGGCGGGGGGACTGAAGCTTTCTTT. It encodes CASSDPGGGTEAFF.

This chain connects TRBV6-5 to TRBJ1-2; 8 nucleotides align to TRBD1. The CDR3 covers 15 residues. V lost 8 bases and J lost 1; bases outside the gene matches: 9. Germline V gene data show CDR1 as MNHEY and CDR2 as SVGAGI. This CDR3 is CASLQDRGNNYGYTF. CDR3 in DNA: TGTGCCAGCCTACAAGACAGGGGCAATAACTATGGCTACACCTTC.

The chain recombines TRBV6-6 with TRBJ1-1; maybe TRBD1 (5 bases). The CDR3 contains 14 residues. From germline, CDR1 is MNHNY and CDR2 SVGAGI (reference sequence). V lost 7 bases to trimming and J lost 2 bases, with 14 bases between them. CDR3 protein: CASIISRANTEAFF. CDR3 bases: TGTGCCAGCATCATTTCCAGGGCTAACACTGAAGCTTTCTTT.

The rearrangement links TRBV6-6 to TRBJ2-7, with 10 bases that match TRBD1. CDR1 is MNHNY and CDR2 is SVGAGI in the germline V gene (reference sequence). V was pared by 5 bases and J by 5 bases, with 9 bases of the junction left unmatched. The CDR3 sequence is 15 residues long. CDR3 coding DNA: TGTGCCAGCAGTCCCCGGGACAGGGGATTAGACGAGCAGTACTTC. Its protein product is CASSPRDRGLDEQYF.